This T cell receptor beta chain was recovered during a study of cytomegalovirus exposure and HLA in healthy donors. Primers for the PCR totalled 60 Vbeta and 13 Jbeta. Some clones are missing from TCRdb's copy, which holds only in-frame ones; the method was immunoSEQ multiplex PCR. The table shows under 110,000 clones, with around three quarters occurring only once. This CDR3 is built from 10 residues. Germline CDR1 is SGHAT and CDR2 is FQNNGV. This clone has a handful of counts. This clonotype originated in a man aged 35 to 55 in good health and CMV-seronegative. This chain joins TRBV11-2 and TRBJ1-5; D not resolved. Sequencing input: PBMCs. CDR3 protein: CAGRGQPQHF. The CDR3 DNA reads as TGTGCAGGTCGGGGTCAGCCCCAGCATTTT.